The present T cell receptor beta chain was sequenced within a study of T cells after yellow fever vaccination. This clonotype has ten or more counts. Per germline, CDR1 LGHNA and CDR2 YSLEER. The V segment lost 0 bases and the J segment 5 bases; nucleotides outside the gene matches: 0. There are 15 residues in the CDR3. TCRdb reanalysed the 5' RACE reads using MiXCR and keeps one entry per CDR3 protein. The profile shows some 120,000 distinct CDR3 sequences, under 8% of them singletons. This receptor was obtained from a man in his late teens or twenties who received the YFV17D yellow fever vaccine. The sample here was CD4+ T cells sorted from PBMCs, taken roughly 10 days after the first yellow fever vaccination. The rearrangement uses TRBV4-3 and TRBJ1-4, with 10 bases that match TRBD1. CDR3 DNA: TGCGCCAGCAGCCAAGAGGGACAGGGGAATGAAAAACTGTTTTTT. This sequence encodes CASSQEGQGNEKLFF.